This TCR beta chain was captured by sequencing in a study of cytomegalovirus exposure and HLA in healthy donors. Study-wide results and limits: TCR beta chain V- and J-gene trimming was linked, in a later analysis, to a missense variant in DCLRE1C.

Concerning this clone itself: The antigen is not known.

PCR involved 60 Vbeta and 13 Jbeta primers. Repertoires were generated with immunoSEQ multiplex PCR, while TCRdb's copy carries only in-frame clones and drops some. In the table there are fewer than 130,000 clones, roughly 70% of which are singletons. The CDR3 is 11 amino acids. Germline CDR1 reads SGHVS; CDR2 reads FQNEAQ. The V end was cut by 4 bases, the J end by 3 bases, with 4 bases between. Source material: PBMCs. V is TRBV7-8 and J is TRBJ2-7; no clear D gene. This clonotype originated in a man in his forties in good health and CMV-seropositive. Here the CDR3 DNA reads TGTGCCAGCAGCTCCCACTACGAGCAGTACTTC. Amino acid sequence: CASSSHYEQYF. The full variable domain, completed using reference TRBV7-8 and TRBJ2-7, is GAGVSQSPRYKVAKRGQDVALRCDPISGHVSLFWYQQALGQGPEFLTYFQNEAQLDKSGLPSDRFFAERPEGSVSTLKIQRTQQEDSAVYLCASSSHYEQYFGPGTRLTVT.